This T cell receptor beta chain is from a study of human T cells and chemical hapten exposure. As to treatment: therapeutic diphenylcyclopropenone sensitization with weekly scalp DPC. Those who donated were patients with alopecia, 18 to 70 years of age, and suitable for DPC. Total RNA extraction was carried out from unfractionated whole blood. As concerns this clonotype: Its antigen remains unknown.

Unique molecular identifiers were attached to individual cDNA molecules during library preparation. Original data processing: Individual samples carried between 23,224 and 690,600 TCRs, with more than 85,000 as the median. TCRdb reprocessed the reads with MiXCR, giving one entry per CDR3 protein. TCRdb's processing, not the study's, gives the V and J calls here. Here the sample spans some 5,200 distinct CDR3 sequences, 55% being singletons. This CDR3 has 15 amino acids. V was cut by 4 bases and J by 4 bases, with 17 bases left in between. Germline assignment: CDR1 SGHRS and CDR2 YFSETQ. Study-wide points: Controls formed significantly fewer large CDR3 similarity clusters than expanded TCRs did.

This sequence originates from an adult with alopecia areata. Some clones in this sample may be carry-over from other donors' samples. This table probably holds off-target reads from a library built for another chain. The rearrangement links TRBV5-1 to TRBJ2-5, with D tentatively TRBD1 (6 bases). The sequences come from whole blood, collected before DPC sensitization or 2, 6, or about 24 weeks after (not recorded which). The chain's CDR3 is CASSEMTGSRETQYF. CDR3 sequence (DNA): TGCGCCAGCAGCGAAATGACAGGTTCGCGAGAGACCCAGTACTTC.